The 9 T cell receptor beta chains below all came from one sample that was sequenced in a study of blood T cell repertoires in COVID-19. The method was immunoSEQ multiplex PCR; TCRdb's version includes in-frame clones alone and lacks a portion of them. This table holds approximately 21,000 clones, around nine tenths found once. Sequencing was done on a sample of peripheral blood. The receptor set was obtained from a human donor in a cohort sampled during active COVID-19.

The chain couples TRBV6-1 to TRBJ2-7; D possibly corresponds to TRBD1 (5 bases). Germline values: CDR1 MNHNS, CDR2 SASEGT. CDR3 length equals 14 residues. V was trimmed by 3 bases and J by 2 bases, leaving 11 bases between them. CDR3 residues: CASSEAQGTYEQYF. In DNA form, the CDR3 reads TGTGCCAGCAGTGAGGCCCAGGGTACCTACGAGCAGTACTTC.

V gene TRBV2 combines with J gene TRBJ1-4, with D tentatively TRBD1 (5 bases). CDR1 and CDR2 from the germline V gene are SNHLY and FYNNEI. V shed 2 bases and J shed 2 bases, with 9 bases lying between them. There are 15 residues in the CDR3. CDR3 residues: CASSEPGRTNEKLFF. CDR3 nucleotides: TGTGCCAGCAGTGAACCAGGGAGGACTAATGAAAAACTGTTTTTT.

This sequence joins TRBV5-1 and TRBJ2-7; 7 nucleotides agree with TRBD1. The CDR3 loop spans 15 amino acids. The V gene's germline CDR1 is SGHRS and CDR2 YFSETQ. With 0 bases clipped from V and 3 bases from J, the junction kept 6 bases outside the gene matches. The CDR3 sequence is CASSLGGGQNYEQYF. CDR3 DNA: TGCGCCAGCAGCTTGGGAGGGGGACAGAACTACGAGCAGTACTTC.

CDR3 coding DNA: TGTGCCAGTAGTACTCCGGGACAGGGATACTATGGCTACACCTTC. This gives the protein CASSTPGQGYYGYTF. This chain joins TRBV19 and TRBJ1-2, with 9 bases aligning to TRBD1. Germline trimming cut 4 bases from V and 3 bases from J; bases unmatched to any gene: 6. The germline V gene encodes CDR1 LNHDA and CDR2 SQIVND (reference sequence). This CDR3 comprises 15 residues.

V gene TRBV7-7 combines with J gene TRBJ2-1, with TRBD2 identical over 10 bases. This CDR3 is built from 15 residues. V lost 5 bases and J lost 8; bases outside the gene matches: 9. The V gene's germline CDR1 is SSHAT and CDR2 FNYEAQ (reference sequence). DNA for the CDR3: TGTGCCAGCAGCCCTTCTAGCGGGGGTGGGGATGAGCAGTTCTTC. Its translation: CASSPSSGGGDEQFF.

The gene calls are TRBV6-5 and TRBJ1-3; D is ambiguous. This CDR3 spans 14 amino acids. From germline, CDR1 is MNHEY and CDR2 SVGAGI. Trimming left V 8 bases short and J 3 bases short, with 14 bases between. The CDR3 DNA reads TGTGCCAGCTCCTCAAACAGTAATGGAAACACCATATATTTT. This sequence encodes CASSSNSNGNTIYF.

V is TRBV2 and J is TRBJ1-5; D unclear. The CDR3 length is 17 residues. V was shortened by 4 bases and J by 0 bases, with 16 bases between the two germline ends. Germline CDR1 SNHLY, CDR2 FYNNEI. The CDR3 sequence: CASSANPRFVSNQPQHF. CDR3 in DNA: TGTGCCAGCAGTGCAAATCCTAGATTTGTTAGCAATCAGCCCCAGCATTTT.

This rearrangement joins TRBV6-5 to TRBJ2-7; TRBD1 matches 8 bases. From germline, CDR1 is MNHEY and CDR2 SVGAGI. The CDR3 totals 14 residues. The V gene end was trimmed by 6 bases and the J gene end by 1 base; junction bases not matched to a gene: 5. CDR3 nucleotides: TGTGCCAGCAGGCGGGGACAGGTTTCCTACGAGCAGTACTTC. The encoded protein is CASRRGQVSYEQYF.

The chain links TRBV5-1 to TRBJ1-1; 11 bases are shared with TRBD1. V was clipped by 2 bases and J by 4 bases; unmatched bases: 7. The CDR3 has 16 amino acids. The V gene's germline CDR1 is SGHRS and CDR2 YFSETQ. DNA of the CDR3: TGCGCCAGCAGCTTAGGGACAGGGGGATGGGGCACTGAAGCTTTCTTT. Translation: CASSLGTGGWGTEAFF.